The TCR beta chain under discussion was sequenced for a study of T cells after yellow fever vaccination. In the study overall: The fractions with low cell numbers were processed using SMART-Seq v4 Ultra Low Input.

This clonotype was picked up many times. What it binds is not known. In making TCR cDNA, 5'RACE template switching added a universal primer site and UMIs to it. TCRdb re-called the 5' RACE reads through MiXCR, storing one row per CDR3 protein. The table lists 300,000 to 350,000 distinct CDR3 sequences, about 4% of them singletons. V trimming: 8 bases; J trimming: 1 base; junction bases outside the gene matches: 6. Germline CDR1 and CDR2: MDHEN and SYDVKM. CDR3 length equals 15 residues. Findings and caveats of the study: When the response was secondary, it was weaker but reached its peak faster, day 5 versus 15. Contaminants from the bulk population, in the form of abundant clonotypes, could be found in FACS-sorted repertoires.

The chain combines TRBV28 with TRBJ1-5, with 9 bases identical to TRBD1. This receptor was obtained from a man between 18 and 29 years old who received the YFV17D yellow fever vaccine. Specimen: PBMCs, collected 5 days after the yellow fever booster vaccination. As DNA, the CDR3 is TGTGCCAGCGGTGTGACAGGGGGAAGCAATCAGCCCCAGCATTTT. Translation: CASGVTGGSNQPQHF.